This TCR beta chain was profiled in a study of T cell responses to AZD1222 COVID-19 vaccine. TCRdb keeps only in-frame clones here, not all; method: immunoSEQ multiplex PCR. The sample contains about 120,000 clones, approximately 90% of which appear only once. This specimen was peripheral blood, taken 28 days after the second AZD1222 dose. This clonotype was obtained from an adult who received the AZD1222 COVID-19 vaccine.

The CDR3 bases are TGTGCCAGCAGCTTAGTTCTGGACAGGGGTCCTGAGCAGTTCTTC. It translates to CASSLVLDRGPEQFF. V usage is TRBV11-2 and J usage is TRBJ2-1; 9 bases agree with TRBD1. CDR1 SGHAT and CDR2 FQNNGV come from the germline V gene. This CDR3 comprises 15 residues. V shed 1 base, J shed 9 bases, and the junction held 7 bases outside the gene matches. The entire variable domain, with the rest obtained from reference TRBV11-2 and TRBJ2-1, is as follows: EAGVAQSPRYKIIEKRQSVAFWCNPISGHATLYWYQQILGQGPKLLIQFQNNGVVDDSQLPKDRFSAERLKGVDSTLKIQPAKLEDSAVYLCASSLVLDRGPEQFFGPGTRLTVL.